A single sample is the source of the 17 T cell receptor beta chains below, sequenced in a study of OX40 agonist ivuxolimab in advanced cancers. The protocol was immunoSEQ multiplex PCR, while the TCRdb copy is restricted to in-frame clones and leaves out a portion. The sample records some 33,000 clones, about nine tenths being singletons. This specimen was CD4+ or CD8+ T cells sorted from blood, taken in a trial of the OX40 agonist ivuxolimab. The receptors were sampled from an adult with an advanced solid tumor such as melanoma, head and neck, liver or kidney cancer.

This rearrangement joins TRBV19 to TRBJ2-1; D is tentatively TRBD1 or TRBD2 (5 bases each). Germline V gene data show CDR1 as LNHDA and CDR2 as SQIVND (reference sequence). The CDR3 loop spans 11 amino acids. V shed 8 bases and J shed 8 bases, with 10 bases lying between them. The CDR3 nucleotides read TGTGCCAGTCGCAGGGACGATGAGCAGTTCTTC. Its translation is CASRRDDEQFF.

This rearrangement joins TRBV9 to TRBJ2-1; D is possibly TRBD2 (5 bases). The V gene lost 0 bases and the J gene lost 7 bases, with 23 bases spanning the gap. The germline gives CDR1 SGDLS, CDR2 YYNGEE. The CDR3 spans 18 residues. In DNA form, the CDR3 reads TGTGCCAGCAGCGTAGCCCCGGAGGCCTTCGTCACCACGAATGAGCAGTTCTTC. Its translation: CASSVAPEAFVTTNEQFF.

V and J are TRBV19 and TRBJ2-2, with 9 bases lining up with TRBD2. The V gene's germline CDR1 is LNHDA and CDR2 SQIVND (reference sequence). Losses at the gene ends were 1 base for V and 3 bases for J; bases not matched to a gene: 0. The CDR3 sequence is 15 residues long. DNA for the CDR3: TGTGCCAGTAGTATAGGGACTAGCGACACCGGGGAGCTGTTTTTT. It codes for CASSIGTSDTGELFF.

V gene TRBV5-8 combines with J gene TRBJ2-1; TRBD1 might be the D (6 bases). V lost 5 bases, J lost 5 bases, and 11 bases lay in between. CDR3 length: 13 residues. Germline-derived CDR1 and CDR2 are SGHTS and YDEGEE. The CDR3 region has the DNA TGTGCCAGCAGGACAGGAGAAAACAATGAGCAGTTCTTC. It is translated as CASRTGENNEQFF. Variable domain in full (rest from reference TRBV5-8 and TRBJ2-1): EAGVTQSPTHLIKTRGQQATLRCSPISGHTSVYWYQQALGLGLQFLLWYDEGEERNRGNFPPRFSGRQFPNYSSELNVNALELEDSALYLCASRTGENNEQFFGPGTRLTVL.

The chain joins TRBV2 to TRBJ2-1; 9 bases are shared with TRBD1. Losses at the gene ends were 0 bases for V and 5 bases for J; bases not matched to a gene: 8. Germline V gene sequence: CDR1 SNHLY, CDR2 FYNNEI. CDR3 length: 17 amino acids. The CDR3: CASSEAGTGRLDNEQFF. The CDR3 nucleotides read TGTGCCAGCAGTGAAGCGGGGACAGGGAGATTAGACAATGAGCAGTTCTTC.

The CDR3 loop is CASSMGPTEQYF. The DNA of the CDR3 is TGTGCCAGTAGTATGGGGCCGACCGAGCAGTACTTC. V gene TRBV19 combines with J gene TRBJ2-7; tentative D call: TRBD1 (5 bases). V lost 3 bases and J 6 bases, leaving 9 bases between the germline ends. The CDR3 consists of 12 residues. CDR1 LNHDA and CDR2 SQIVND come from the germline V gene (reference sequence).

CDR3 DNA sequence: TGTGCCAGCAGCTTATGGGGGAATGAAGCTTTCTTT. Translating gives CASSLWGNEAFF. The V call is TRBV7-9, the J call TRBJ1-1; D may be TRBD1 (5 bases). The CDR3 has 12 residues. CDR1 and CDR2 (germline): SEHNR, FQNEAQ (reference sequence). V was clipped by 2 bases and J by 7 bases, with 8 bases between them.

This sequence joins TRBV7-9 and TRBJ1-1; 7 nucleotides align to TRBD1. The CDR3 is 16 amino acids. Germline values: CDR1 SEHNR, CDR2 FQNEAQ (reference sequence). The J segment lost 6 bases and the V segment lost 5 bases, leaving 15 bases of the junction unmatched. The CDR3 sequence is CASSKKAGQIGPEAFF. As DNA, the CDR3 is TGTGCCAGCAGCAAAAAGGCGGGACAGATCGGCCCTGAAGCTTTCTTT.

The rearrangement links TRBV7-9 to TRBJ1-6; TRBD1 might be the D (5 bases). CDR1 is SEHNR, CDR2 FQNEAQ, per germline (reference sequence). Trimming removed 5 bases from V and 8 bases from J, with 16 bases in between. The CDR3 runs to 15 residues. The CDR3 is CASSPLQGPDSPLHF. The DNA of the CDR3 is TGTGCCAGCAGCCCCCTCCAGGGACCTGATTCACCCCTCCACTTT.

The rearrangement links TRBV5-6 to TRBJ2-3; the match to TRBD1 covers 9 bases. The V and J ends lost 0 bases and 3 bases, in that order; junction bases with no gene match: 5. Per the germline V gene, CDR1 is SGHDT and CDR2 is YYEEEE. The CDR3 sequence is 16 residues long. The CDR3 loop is CASSLAVQGATDTQYF. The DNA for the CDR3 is TGTGCCAGCAGCTTGGCCGTACAGGGGGCAACAGATACGCAGTATTTT.

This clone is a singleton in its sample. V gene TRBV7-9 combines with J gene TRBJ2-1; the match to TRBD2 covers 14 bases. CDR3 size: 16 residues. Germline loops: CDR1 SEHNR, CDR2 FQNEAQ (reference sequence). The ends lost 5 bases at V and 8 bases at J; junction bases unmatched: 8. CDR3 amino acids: CASSIGTSGSWYEQFF. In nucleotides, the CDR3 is TGTGCCAGCAGCATCGGGACTAGCGGGAGTTGGTATGAGCAGTTCTTC.

CDR3 loop: CASSFNTGELFF. In DNA form, the CDR3 reads TGTGCCAGCAGTTTTAACACCGGGGAGCTGTTTTTT. This chain links TRBV2 with TRBJ2-2; D unclear. CDR3 size: 12 residues. Trimming stripped 5 bases from V and 2 bases from J, with 3 bases between. Germline V lookup: CDR1 SNHLY, CDR2 FYNNEI.

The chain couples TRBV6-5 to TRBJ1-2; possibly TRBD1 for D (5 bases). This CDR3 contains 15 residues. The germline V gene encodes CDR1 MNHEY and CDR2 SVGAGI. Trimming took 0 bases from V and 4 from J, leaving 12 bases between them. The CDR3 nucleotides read TGTGCCAGCAGTTACTCGATTGGGGGAGGCTATGGCTACACCTTC. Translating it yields CASSYSIGGGYGYTF.

This CDR3 is CASSLGVLGDSGNTIYF. CDR3 DNA: TGCGCCAGCAGCTTGGGGGTCCTAGGGGACTCTGGAAACACCATATATTTT. The chain carries TRBV5-1 and TRBJ1-3; D possibly corresponds to TRBD1 (5 bases). CDR1 SGHRS and CDR2 YFSETQ come from the germline V gene. Trimming cost V 0 bases and J 0 bases, with 13 bases left between them. This CDR3 has 17 amino acids.

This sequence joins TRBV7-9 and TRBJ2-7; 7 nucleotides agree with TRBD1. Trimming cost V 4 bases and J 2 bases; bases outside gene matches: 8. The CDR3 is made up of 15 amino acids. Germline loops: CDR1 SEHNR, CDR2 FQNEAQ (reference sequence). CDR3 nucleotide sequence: TGTGCCAGCAGCTGGGGGACAGACCTAACCTACGAGCAGTACTTC. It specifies CASSWGTDLTYEQYF.

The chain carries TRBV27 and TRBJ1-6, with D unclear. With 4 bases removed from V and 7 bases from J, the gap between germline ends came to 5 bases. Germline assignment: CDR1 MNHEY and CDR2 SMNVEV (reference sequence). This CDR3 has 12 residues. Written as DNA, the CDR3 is TGTGCCAGCAGTTGGCAGAATTCACCCCTCCACTTT. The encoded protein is CASSWQNSPLHF.

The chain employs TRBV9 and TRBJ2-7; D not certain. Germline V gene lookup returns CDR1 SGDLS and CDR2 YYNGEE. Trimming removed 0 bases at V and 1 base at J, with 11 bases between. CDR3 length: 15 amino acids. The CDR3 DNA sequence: TGTGCCAGCAGCGTAGGTCAGGCGCTTTCCTACGAGCAGTACTTC. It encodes CASSVGQALSYEQYF.